This TCR beta chain was obtained from a study of T cell responses to AZD1222 COVID-19 vaccine. Findings and limits, study-wide: Seropositive at baseline were only six AZD1222 recipients. Clonal diversity may have been underestimated in mostly white British donors. The reported proportion of spike-specific TCRs targeting unmutated variant regions was nearly half. The peak T cell response came first, and repertoires were sampled only after it.

The CDR3 loop spans 18 amino acids. Sequencing was performed with immunoSEQ multiplex PCR; in TCRdb, only in-frame clones are kept and a portion is missing. The data hold over 130,000 clones, with 80% to 95% observed a single time. About this clone: Its specificity is unknown.

The source of this sequence is an adult in good health. Material: peripheral blood, obtained on day 0 of AZD1222 vaccination. This sequence joins TRBV21-1 and TRBJ2-1; TRBD2, the table's D call, lacks a check against the DNA. TRBV21-1 is shown as a pseudogene. CDR3 in DNA: TGTGCCAGCAGCCCGCGAGCGGGAGGGTTAATGTTTGACAATGAGCAGTTCTTC. Translated: CASSPRAGGLMFDNEQFF.